The present T cell receptor (beta chain) was sequenced within a study of cytomegalovirus exposure and HLA in healthy donors. This clone was picked up a small number of times. PCR was performed using 60 Vbeta and 13 Jbeta primers. Method: immunoSEQ multiplex PCR; TCRdb's copy keeps in-frame clones and lacks some. The table includes 77,000 or so clones, about 79% detected once. Trimming at V came to 5 bases and at J to 5 bases, leaving 11 bases not matched to a gene. Per the germline V gene, CDR1 is SEHNR and CDR2 is FQNEAQ (reference sequence). The CDR3 has 15 amino acids. V usage is TRBV7-9 and J usage is TRBJ2-5; TRBD1 matches at 7 bases. The TCR comes from a man between 70 and 80 years old in good health and CMV-seropositive. Material: PBMCs. The CDR3 is CASSPGTARGETQYF. The CDR3 DNA is TGTGCCAGCAGCCCCGGGACAGCCAGGGGGGAGACCCAGTACTTC.